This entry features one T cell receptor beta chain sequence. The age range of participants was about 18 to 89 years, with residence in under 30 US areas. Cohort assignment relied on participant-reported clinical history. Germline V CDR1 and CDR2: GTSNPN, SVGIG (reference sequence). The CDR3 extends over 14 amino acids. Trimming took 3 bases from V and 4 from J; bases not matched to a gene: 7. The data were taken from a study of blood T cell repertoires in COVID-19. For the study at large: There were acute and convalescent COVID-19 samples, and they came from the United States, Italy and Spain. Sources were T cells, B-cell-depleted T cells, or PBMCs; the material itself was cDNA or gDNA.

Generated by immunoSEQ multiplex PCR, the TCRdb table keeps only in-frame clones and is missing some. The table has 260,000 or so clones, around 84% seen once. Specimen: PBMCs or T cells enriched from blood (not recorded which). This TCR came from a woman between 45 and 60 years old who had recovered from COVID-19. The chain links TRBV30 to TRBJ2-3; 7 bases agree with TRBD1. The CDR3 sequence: CAWRDRAGADTQYF. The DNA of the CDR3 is TGTGCCTGGAGAGACAGGGCCGGGGCAGATACGCAGTATTTT.